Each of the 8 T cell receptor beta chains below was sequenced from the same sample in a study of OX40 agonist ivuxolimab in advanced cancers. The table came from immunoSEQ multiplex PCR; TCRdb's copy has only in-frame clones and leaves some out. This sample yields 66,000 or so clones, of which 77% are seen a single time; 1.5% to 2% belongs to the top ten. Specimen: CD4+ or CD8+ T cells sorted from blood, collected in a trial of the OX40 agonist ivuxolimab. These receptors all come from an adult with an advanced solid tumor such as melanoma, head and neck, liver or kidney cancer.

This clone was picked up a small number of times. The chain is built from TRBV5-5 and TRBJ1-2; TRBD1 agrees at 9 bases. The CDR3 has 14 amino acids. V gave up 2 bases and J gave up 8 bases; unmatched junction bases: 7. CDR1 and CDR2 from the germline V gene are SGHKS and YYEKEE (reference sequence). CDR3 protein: CASSFGDRVGGYTF. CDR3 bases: TGTGCCAGCAGCTTTGGGGACAGGGTAGGAGGCTACACCTTC.

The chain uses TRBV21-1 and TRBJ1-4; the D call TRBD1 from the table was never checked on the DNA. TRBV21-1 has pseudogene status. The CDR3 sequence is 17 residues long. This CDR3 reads CASLLKGWQATNEKLFF. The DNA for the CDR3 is TGTGCCAGCCTCCTCAAGGGGTGGCAGGCAACTAATGAAAAACTGTTTTTT.

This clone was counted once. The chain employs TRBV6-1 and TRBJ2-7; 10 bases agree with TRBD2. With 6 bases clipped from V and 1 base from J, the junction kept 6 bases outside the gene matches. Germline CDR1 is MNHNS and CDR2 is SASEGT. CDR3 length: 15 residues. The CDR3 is CASSAGTSESYEQYF. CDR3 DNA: TGTGCCAGCAGCGCCGGGACTAGCGAATCCTACGAGCAGTACTTC.

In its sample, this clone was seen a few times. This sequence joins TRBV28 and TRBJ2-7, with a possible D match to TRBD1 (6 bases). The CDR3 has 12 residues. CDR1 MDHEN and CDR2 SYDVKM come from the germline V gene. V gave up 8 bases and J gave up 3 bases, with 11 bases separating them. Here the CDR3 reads CASGQGYYEQYF. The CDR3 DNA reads TGTGCCAGCGGGCAGGGGTACTACGAGCAGTACTTC.

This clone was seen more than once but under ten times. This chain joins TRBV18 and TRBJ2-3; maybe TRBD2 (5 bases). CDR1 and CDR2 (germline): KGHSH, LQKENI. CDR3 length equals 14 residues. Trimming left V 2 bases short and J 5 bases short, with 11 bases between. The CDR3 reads CASSPMIRGDTQYF. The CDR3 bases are TGTGCCAGCTCACCAATGATTCGGGGAGATACGCAGTATTTT.

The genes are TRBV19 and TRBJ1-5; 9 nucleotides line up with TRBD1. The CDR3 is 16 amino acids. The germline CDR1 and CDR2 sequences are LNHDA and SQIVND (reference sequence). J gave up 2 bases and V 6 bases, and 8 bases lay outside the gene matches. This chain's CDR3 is CASSLQGAKGNQPQHF. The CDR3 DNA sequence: TGTGCCAGTAGCTTACAGGGGGCTAAGGGCAATCAGCCCCAGCATTTT. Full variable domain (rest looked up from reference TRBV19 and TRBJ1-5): DGGITQSPKYLFRKEGQNVTLSCEQNLNHDAMYWYRQDPGQGLRLIYYSQIVNDFQKGDIAEGYSVSREKKESFPLTVTSAQKNPTAFYLCASSLQGAKGNQPQHFGDGTRLSIL.

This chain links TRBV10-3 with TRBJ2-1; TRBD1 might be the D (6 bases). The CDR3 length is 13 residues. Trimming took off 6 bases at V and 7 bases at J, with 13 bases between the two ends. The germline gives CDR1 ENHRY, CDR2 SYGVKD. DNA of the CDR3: TGTGCCATCAGGGCGAAACAGGGTAATGAGCAGTTCTTC. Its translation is CAIRAKQGNEQFF.

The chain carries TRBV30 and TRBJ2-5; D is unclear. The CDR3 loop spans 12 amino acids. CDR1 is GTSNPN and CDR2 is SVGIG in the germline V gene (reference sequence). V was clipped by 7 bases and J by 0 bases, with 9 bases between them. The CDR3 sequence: CASSRHQETQYF. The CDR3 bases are TGTGCCTCTTCTAGGCACCAAGAGACCCAGTACTTC.